One T cell receptor (beta chain) is described in this entry. Its antigen is currently unknown. The donors gave bone marrow, and they were healthy. This sample is drawn from a study of cytomegalovirus exposure and HLA in healthy donors. General study findings and limits: Later examination showed HLA-associated TCR beta chains had greater clonal expansion than equally common others. Sequencing probably produced one cluster of sequence variants that were highly shared.

Primers for the PCR totalled 60 Vbeta and 13 Jbeta. In the study's own analysis: As a later analysis found, there were about 80 million unique TCR beta chains, of which some 10 million were shared. TCRdb's copy holds only in-frame clones and misses some; the assay was immunoSEQ multiplex PCR. V, J and clone size reflect that table, while D and trimming were determined from the DNA. The sample has around 110,000 clones, 82% seen once; the top ten hold less than 2%. The TCR comes from a man in his fifties or sixties in good health and CMV-seronegative. The specimen was PBMCs.

As DNA, the CDR3 is TGTGCGTTCAGAGGACAGTTCAACACTGAAGCTTTCTTT. It is translated as CAFRGQFNTEAFF. The chain links TRBV19 to TRBJ1-1; TRBD1 might be the D (6 bases). The CDR3 contains 13 residues. Germline V gene lookup returns CDR1 LNHDA and CDR2 SQIVND (reference sequence).